Sequencing of this T cell receptor (beta chain) was carried out in a study of brain T cells in children with intractable seizures. Produced via immunoSEQ multiplex PCR; TCRdb's table is partial and in-frame only. The table records some 2,000 clones, roughly 80% of them present only once. Sequencing was limited to surgery cases with top T cell transcript signatures in brain tissue. Patients received at least one anti-epileptic drug before surgery. Concerning this clone itself: Antigen: not known.

The CDR3 length is 13 residues. Trimming took off 5 bases at V and 3 bases at J, with 11 bases between the two ends. Germline V lookup: CDR1 LGHDT, CDR2 YNNKEL (reference sequence). Study-level points and caveats: Among the top 50 brain clones were public and private clonotypes.

The sequencing here drew on resected brain tissue, taken at surgery. The chain joins TRBV3-1 (or the pseudogene TRBV3-2) to TRBJ2-7, with a possible D match to TRBD1 (6 bases). This sequence originates from a girl aged 2-15 years with tuberous sclerosis and intractable seizures. For the CDR3, the DNA is TGTGCCAGCAGCTCGGGACACGGCTACGAGCAGTACTTC. Protein product: CASSSGHGYEQYF.